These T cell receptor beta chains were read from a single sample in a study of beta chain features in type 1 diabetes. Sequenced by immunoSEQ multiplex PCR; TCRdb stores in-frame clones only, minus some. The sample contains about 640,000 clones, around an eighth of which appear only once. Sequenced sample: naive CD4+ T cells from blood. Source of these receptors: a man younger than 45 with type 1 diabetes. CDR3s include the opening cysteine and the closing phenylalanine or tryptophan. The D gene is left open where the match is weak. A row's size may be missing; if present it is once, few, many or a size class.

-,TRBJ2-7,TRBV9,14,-,TGTGCCAGCAGCGTTAGACCGATCCTCTACGAGCAGTACTTC,CASSVRPILYEQYF
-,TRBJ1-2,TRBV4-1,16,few,TGCGCCAGCAGCTCAGGAGAAGGGGCGAATTTAGGTGGCTACACCTTC,CASSSGEGANLGGYTF
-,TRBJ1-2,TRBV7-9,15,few,TGTGCCAGCAGCTTAGCGGAGACAGAGCTCTATGGCTACACCTTC,CASSLAETELYGYTF
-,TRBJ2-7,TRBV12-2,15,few,TGTGCAAGTCGCTTAGATTACAGGGGGCATTGCGAGCAGTACTTC,CASRLDYRGHCEQYF
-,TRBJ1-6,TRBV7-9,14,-,TGTGCCAGCAGCTGGGACACAGATAATTCACCCCTCCACTTT,CASSWDTDNSPLHF
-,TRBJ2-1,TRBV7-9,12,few,TGTGCCAGCAGCTTAGCCCAAGGAGAGCAGTTCTTC,CASSLAQGEQFF
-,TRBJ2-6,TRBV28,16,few,TGTGCCAGCAGCACACCCCCCGGGCAAGGGGCCAACGTCCTGACTTTC,CASSTPPGQGANVLTF
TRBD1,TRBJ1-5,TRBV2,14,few,TGTGCCAGCAGCCCCGGACAGGGGCGGGGGCCCCAGCATTTT,CASSPGQGRGPQHF
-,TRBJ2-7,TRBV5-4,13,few,TGTGCCAGCAGCCCGGAGTACGCCTACGAGCAGTACTTC,CASSPEYAYEQYF
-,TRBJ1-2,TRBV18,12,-,TGTGCCAGCTCACCGTCCGGGGAAGGCTACACCTTC,CASSPSGEGYTF
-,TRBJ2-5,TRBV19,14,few,TGTGCCAGTAGTACCCAGGGGGGACAAGAGACCCAGTACTTC,CASSTQGGQETQYF
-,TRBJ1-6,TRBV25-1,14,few,TGTGCCAGCAGCGCGCCTCCGGCGGATTCACCCCTCCACTTT,CASSAPPADSPLHF
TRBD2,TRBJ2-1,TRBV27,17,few,TGTGCCAGCAGTCTAAAAGCGGGGACGGTCTCCTACAATGAGCAGTTCTTC,CASSLKAGTVSYNEQFF
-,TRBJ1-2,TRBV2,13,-,TGTGCCAGCAGTGAAGACCCCACAGGGCTCTACACCTTC,CASSEDPTGLYTF
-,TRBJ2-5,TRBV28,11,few,TGTGCCAGCAGGGAGGAAGAGACCCAGTACTTC,CASREEETQYF
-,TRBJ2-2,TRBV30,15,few,TGTGCCTGGTACCCCGGGACCACAAACACCGGGGAGCTGTTTTTT,CAWYPGTTNTGELFF
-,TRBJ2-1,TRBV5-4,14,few,TGTGCCAGCAGCTTGCCCAGCTCCTACAATGAGCAGTTCTTC,CASSLPSSYNEQFF
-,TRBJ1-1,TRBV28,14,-,TGTGCCAGCAGCCTGGGGGCTTTGATCACTGAAGCTTTCTTT,CASSLGALITEAFF
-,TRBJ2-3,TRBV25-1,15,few,TGTGCCAGTTCCTACGGACGGTACCGCACAGATACGCAGTATTTT,CASSYGRYRTDTQYF
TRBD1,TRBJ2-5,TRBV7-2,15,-,TGTGCCAGCAGCTCCCCCACAGGGGCCGGGGAGACCCAGTACTTC,CASSSPTGAGETQYF
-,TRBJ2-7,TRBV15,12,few,TGTGCCACCAGCAGAGATGAGGGGAGTCGGTACTTC,CATSRDEGSRYF
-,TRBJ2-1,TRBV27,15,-,TGTGCCAGCAGTTCCCCTCTGGGCTCCTACAATGAGCAGTTCTTC,CASSSPLGSYNEQFF
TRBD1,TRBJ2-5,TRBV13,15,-,TGTGCCAGCAGCTACAGACAGGGGGCCGGAGAGACCCAGTACTTC,CASSYRQGAGETQYF
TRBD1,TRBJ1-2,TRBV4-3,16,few,TGCGCCAGCAGCCACGACGACAGGGAATTTGGCTATGGCTACACCTTC,CASSHDDREFGYGYTF
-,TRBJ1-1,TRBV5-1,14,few,TGCGCCAGCAGCTTCACAGGGATGAACACTGAAGCTTTCTTT,CASSFTGMNTEAFF
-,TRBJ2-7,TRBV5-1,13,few,TGCGCCAGCGGGCCGGGGGACTCCTACGAGCAGTACTTC,CASGPGDSYEQYF
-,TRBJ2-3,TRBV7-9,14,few,TGTGCCAGCAGCTTGTCAGGGGGCACAGATACGCAGTATTTT,CASSLSGGTDTQYF
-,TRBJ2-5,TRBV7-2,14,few,TGTGCCAGCAGCTTACGTCAAGCCGGGGAGACCCAGTACTTC,CASSLRQAGETQYF
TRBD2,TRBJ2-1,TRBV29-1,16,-,TGCAGCCTCACTCCCGCACTAGCGGGGACTAATAATGAGCAGTTCTTC,CSLTPALAGTNNEQFF
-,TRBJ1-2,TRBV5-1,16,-,TGCGCCAGCAGCCCGGACGGGACCGGTTTTCAGTATGGCTACACCTTC,CASSPDGTGFQYGYTF
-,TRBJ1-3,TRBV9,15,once,TGTGCCAGCAGCGTACAGGGGAACTCTGGAAACACCATATATTTT,CASSVQGNSGNTIYF
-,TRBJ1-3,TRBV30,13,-,TGTGCCTGGATTGGCGGAGCAAGAAACACCATATATTTT,CAWIGGARNTIYF
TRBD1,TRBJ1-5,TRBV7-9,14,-,TGTGCCAGCAGCTCGGGACAGGGAGACCAGCCCCAGCATTTT,CASSSGQGDQPQHF
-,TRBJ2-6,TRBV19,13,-,TGTGCCAGTAGTATGAGGACGGGCCCTGTCCTGACTTTC,CASSMRTGPVLTF
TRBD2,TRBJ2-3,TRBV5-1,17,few,TGCGCCAGCAGCTTGCTACAGCGGGGGGGCCAGGGAGATACGCAGTATTTT,CASSLLQRGGQGDTQYF
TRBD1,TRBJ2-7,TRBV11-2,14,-,TGTGCCAGCAGCTTTCAGGGGGTATCCTACGAGCAGTACTTC,CASSFQGVSYEQYF
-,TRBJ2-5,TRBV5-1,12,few,TGCGCCAGCAGCCAGTACCAAGAGACCCAGTACTTC,CASSQYQETQYF
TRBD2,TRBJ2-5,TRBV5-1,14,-,TGCGCCAGCAGCTTGTTCAGCGGGGGAGAGACCCAGTACTTC,CASSLFSGGETQYF
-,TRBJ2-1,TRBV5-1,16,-,TGCGCCAGCAGCTTGGAGGGGTCGGGCTCCTACAATGAGCAGTTCTTC,CASSLEGSGSYNEQFF
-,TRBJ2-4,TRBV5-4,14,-,TGTGCCAGCAGCCTGGGACAATCCAAAAACATTCAGTACTTC,CASSLGQSKNIQYF
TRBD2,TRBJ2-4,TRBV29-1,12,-,TGCAGCACACGGACTCGGGGGGACATTCAGTACTTC,CSTRTRGDIQYF
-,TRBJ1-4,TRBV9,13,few,TGTGCCAGCAGAAGGGGAGTTAATGAAAAACTGTTTTTT,CASRRGVNEKLFF
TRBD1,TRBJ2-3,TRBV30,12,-,TGTGCCTACGGACAGGGGGCAGATACGCAGTATTTT,CAYGQGADTQYF